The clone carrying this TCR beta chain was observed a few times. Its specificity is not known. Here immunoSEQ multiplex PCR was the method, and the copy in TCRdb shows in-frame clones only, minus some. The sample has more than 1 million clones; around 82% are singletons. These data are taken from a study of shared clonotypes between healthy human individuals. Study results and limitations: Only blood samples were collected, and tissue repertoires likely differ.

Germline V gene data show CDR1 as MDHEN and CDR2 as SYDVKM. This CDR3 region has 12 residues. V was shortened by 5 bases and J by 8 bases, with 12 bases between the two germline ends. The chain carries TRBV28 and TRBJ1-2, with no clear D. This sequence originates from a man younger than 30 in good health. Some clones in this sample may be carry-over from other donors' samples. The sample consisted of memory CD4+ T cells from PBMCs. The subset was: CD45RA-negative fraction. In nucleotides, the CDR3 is TGTGCCAGCAGTGTCAGCGTGGGAGGCTACACCTTC. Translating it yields CASSVSVGGYTF.